This TCR beta chain was found in a study of early T cells in non-severe SARS-CoV-2 infection. Looking at the study overall: Chains were unpaired, as sequencing was done on bulk RNA from unsorted whole blood. General observations from the study: Anti-spike CD8 responses were favored by VDJdb matching, which missed private and CD4 specificities.

In the library, individual cDNA molecules carried attached unique molecular identifiers. TCRdb reprocessed the 5' RACE reads via MiXCR and lists one record per CDR3 protein. The sample shows 15,000 to 20,000 distinct CDR3 sequences, approximately 4.8% of them seen only once. The sample holds many counts of this clonotype. Its antigen is as yet unknown. This sequence was found in an adult who was a healthcare worker with PCR-confirmed SARS-CoV-2 infection or an uninfected control (not recorded which). Material for sequencing was whole blood.

This CDR3 reads CAWNAGGLDTQYF. DNA for the CDR3: TGTGCCTGGAACGCGGGAGGGCTAGATACGCAGTATTTT. This chain uses TRBV30 with TRBJ2-3; 9 nucleotides align to TRBD2. The CDR3 spans 13 residues. Germline V CDR1 and CDR2: GTSNPN, SVGIG (reference sequence). Trimming cost V 4 bases and J 5 bases; bases outside gene matches: 4.